The 32 T cell receptor beta chains below come from one sample, sequenced in a study of shared clonotypes between healthy human individuals. This table comes from immunoSEQ multiplex PCR, and its TCRdb copy is limited to in-frame clones, with some not included. The sample yields fewer than 3 million clones, 85% to 95% seen once. Sample: naive CD4+ T cells from PBMCs. Subset given: CD45RA+ positively selected. The source is a man in his late teens or twenties in good health. Some clones in this sample may be carry-over from other donors' samples.

The chain has TRBV18 and TRBJ2-1; D possibly corresponds to TRBD1 (6 bases). Deletions cut 0 bases from V and 5 bases from J, with 14 bases between. CDR3 size: 16 residues. In germline, CDR1 is KGHSH, CDR2 LQKENI. CDR3: CASSPPGQAGDNEQFF. The CDR3 DNA reads as TGTGCCAGCTCACCACCGGGGCAGGCAGGGGACAATGAGCAGTTCTTC.

The chain has TRBV6-5 and TRBJ2-7; D unclear. CDR1 and CDR2 (germline): MNHEY, SVGAGI. Trimming removed 2 bases from V and 6 bases from J, with 17 bases in between. CDR3 size: 15 residues. The CDR3 protein is CASSYNGRNQGEQYF. The DNA of the CDR3 is TGTGCCAGCAGTTACAACGGCAGGAACCAAGGCGAGCAGTACTTC.

In its sample, this clone was seen once. This chain connects TRBV19 to TRBJ2-5; D may match TRBD1 or TRBD2 (6 bases each). The length of the CDR3 is 16 residues. The germline V gene encodes CDR1 LNHDA and CDR2 SQIVND (reference sequence). Trimming took off 3 bases at V and 2 bases at J, with 16 bases between the two ends. The CDR3 sequence: CASSISSLGGQETQYF. CDR3 DNA sequence: TGTGCCAGTAGTATCAGCTCTTTAGGGGGGCAAGAGACCCAGTACTTC.

This chain uses TRBV5-4 with TRBJ1-1; maybe TRBD1 (5 bases). The germline CDR1 and CDR2 sequences are SGHNT and YYREEE (reference sequence). The CDR3 runs to 15 residues. With 0 bases removed from V and 0 bases from J, the gap between germline ends came to 9 bases. The CDR3 is CASSLGRAMNTEAFF. The CDR3 DNA is TGTGCCAGCAGCTTGGGCAGGGCGATGAACACTGAAGCTTTCTTT.

A remark on this clone: Since no conserved phenylalanine or tryptophan closes the CDR3, a read error is the likely cause. It is unclear where the CDR3 begins or ends on the DNA, so no DNA is shown, and the CDR3 is as TCRdb lists it. CDR3 residues: CASSADRGLAGGL. This rearrangement joins TRBV2 to TRBJ2-3; the listed D gene, TRBD2, was not tested against the DNA. Counting both end residues, the CDR3 totals 13 amino acids. CDR1 and CDR2 from the germline V gene are SNHLY and FYNNEI.

Concerning this clone itself: Other nucleotide sequences from this sample produce the same CDR3. DNA for the CDR3: TGTGCCTGGACGGGGGGAGGCTATGGCTACACCTTC. Amino acid sequence: CAWTGGGYGYTF. V gene TRBV30 combines with J gene TRBJ1-2; a weak D match, TRBD1 (5 bases). V gave up 4 bases and J gave up 4 bases, with 10 bases separating them. CDR3 length equals 12 residues. The germline V gene encodes CDR1 GTSNPN and CDR2 SVGIG (reference sequence).

This chain joins TRBV28 and TRBJ2-1; 10 bases align to TRBD1. The CDR3 contains 14 residues. Germline V gene lookup returns CDR1 MDHEN and CDR2 SYDVKM. The junction had 2 bases not matched to a gene; V was cut back by 7 bases and J by 2 bases. The CDR3 bases are TGTGCCAGCACGGACAGGGGGGCCTACAATGAGCAGTTCTTC. Protein sequence: CASTDRGAYNEQFF.

The V call is TRBV4-1, the J call TRBJ2-1; D remains ambiguous. The V end was cut by 0 bases, the J end by 5 bases, with 11 bases between. This CDR3 is 15 amino acids long. Germline-derived CDR1 and CDR2 are MGHRA and YSYEKL. As DNA, the CDR3 is TGCGCCAGCAGCCAAGAGTGGTGGGGTCACAATGAGCAGTTCTTC. As protein: CASSQEWWGHNEQFF.

This clone was found once. The chain joins TRBV6-1 to TRBJ2-5, with 9 bases matching TRBD1. The junction had 14 bases not matched to a gene; V was cut back by 0 bases and J by 3 bases. Germline V gene lookup returns CDR1 MNHNS and CDR2 SASEGT. The CDR3 has 19 residues. The chain's CDR3 is CASSEALIRRTGVKETQYF. CDR3 nucleotide sequence: TGTGCCAGCAGTGAAGCCCTAATCCGGAGGACAGGGGTAAAAGAGACCCAGTACTTC.

The chain recombines TRBV11-2 with TRBJ2-3, with TRBD1 identical over 8 bases. The CDR3 loop spans 15 amino acids. J lost 0 bases, V lost 5 bases, and 4 bases had no gene match. CDR1 SGHAT and CDR2 FQNNGV come from the germline V gene. CDR3 coding DNA: TGTGCCAGCAGCCAACAGGGGGTTAGCACAGATACGCAGTATTTT. Its translation is CASSQQGVSTDTQYF.

The chain uses TRBV4-1 and TRBJ2-7, with D perhaps TRBD1 (6 bases). V was shortened by 4 bases and J by 1 base, with 17 bases between the two germline ends. The CDR3 is made up of 16 amino acids. Germline V CDR1 and CDR2: MGHRA, YSYEKL. CDR3 bases: TGCGCCAGCAGCCGTAACAGGGAGCAACAATCCTACGAGCAGTACTTC. Protein sequence: CASSRNREQQSYEQYF.

The gene calls are TRBV5-5 and TRBJ2-2; D gene uncertain. The CDR3 is 13 amino acids. V gave up 0 bases and J gave up 6 bases, with 6 bases separating them. Germline values: CDR1 SGHKS, CDR2 YYEKEE (reference sequence). CDR3 sequence (DNA): TGTGCCAGCAGCTTGGCTGAGTCCGGGGAGCTGTTTTTT. Protein: CASSLAESGELFF.

This chain connects TRBV9 to TRBJ2-1, with TRBD2 matching over 9 bases. Trimming took 2 bases from V and 0 from J; bases not matched to a gene: 12. CDR3 length: 19 residues. CDR1 is SGDLS, CDR2 YYNGEE, per germline. CDR3 sequence reads: CASSVRGGSGSYSYNEQFF. Here the CDR3 DNA reads TGTGCCAGCAGCGTCCGGGGTGGTAGCGGGAGTTACTCCTACAATGAGCAGTTCTTC.

The chain combines TRBV20-1 with TRBJ1-6; D unclear. The CDR3 contains 11 residues. Germline CDR1 is DFQATT and CDR2 is SNEGSKA (reference sequence). V dropped 3 bases and J dropped 8 bases, with 5 bases sitting between them. For the CDR3, the DNA is TGCAGTGCTAGTCAATATTCACCCCTCCACTTT. This codes for CSASQYSPLHF.

J is TRBJ2-7 and V is TRBV19; D may be TRBD1 (6 bases). V gave up 3 bases and J gave up 4 bases, with 13 bases separating them. The CDR3 runs 14 residues. The V gene's germline CDR1 is LNHDA and CDR2 SQIVND (reference sequence). The CDR3 here is CASSITQGPYEQYF. The CDR3 bases are TGTGCCAGTAGTATTACACAGGGCCCTTACGAGCAGTACTTC.

Comment on this clone: The junction departs from germline at one end; a sequencing error may be responsible. The chain combines TRBV19 with TRBJ2-1, with 13 bases fitting TRBD2. Germline V gives CDR1 LNHDA, CDR2 SQIVND (reference sequence). CDR3 size: 15 residues. The CDR3 DNA is TGTGCCAGTAGCCGACTAGCGGGAGGCTACGATGAGCAGTTCTTC. Protein sequence: CASSRLAGGYDEQFF.

The chain combines TRBV28 with TRBJ2-4; 10 positions match TRBD1. There are 15 residues in the CDR3. The V and J ends lost 5 bases and 2 bases, in that order; junction bases with no gene match: 3. In germline, CDR1 is MDHEN, CDR2 SYDVKM. The CDR3 sequence: CASSATGGSKNIQYF. CDR3 DNA: TGTGCCAGCAGTGCGACAGGGGGCTCCAAAAACATTCAGTACTTC.

About this clone: This same CDR3 is encoded by further DNA sequences in the sample. The chain carries TRBV9 and TRBJ2-3, with D perhaps TRBD1 or TRBD2 (5 bases each). CDR1 and CDR2 from the germline V gene are SGDLS and YYNGEE. CDR3 length equals 15 residues. Trimming shortened V by 1 base and J by 0 bases, and 9 bases separated the two germline ends. The CDR3: CASSVSGRSTDTQYF. CDR3 coding DNA: TGTGCCAGCAGCGTATCGGGACGGAGCACAGATACGCAGTATTTT.

The chain couples TRBV6-1 to TRBJ2-2; D gene unclear. V dropped 0 bases and J dropped 3 bases, with 8 bases sitting between them. Germline CDR1 MNHNS, CDR2 SASEGT. The CDR3 is 15 residues long. CDR3 nucleotide sequence: TGTGCCAGCAGTGAAGCCCCAGCCGACACCGGGGAGCTGTTTTTT. Translated: CASSEAPADTGELFF.

This clone was seen more than once but under ten times. The J gene is TRBJ1-1, the V gene TRBV29-1; possible D gene TRBD1, 5 bases. The V end lost 5 bases, the J end lost 1 base, and 11 bases lay between the germline ends. Germline V gives CDR1 SQVTM, CDR2 ANQGSEA. The CDR3 runs to 13 residues. The CDR3 sequence: CSVSRAGNTEAFF. The CDR3 DNA reads as TGCAGCGTTTCCAGGGCCGGGAACACTGAAGCTTTCTTT.

The rearrangement links TRBV6-5 to TRBJ2-3, with unresolved D. The V gene's germline CDR1 is MNHEY and CDR2 SVGAGI. Between the trimmed V and J ends, which lost 6 bases and 4 bases, there was a span of 14 bases. This CDR3 region has 14 residues. This CDR3 is CASRKPHQSDTQYF. CDR3 coding DNA: TGTGCCAGCAGGAAACCTCACCAGTCAGATACGCAGTATTTT.

The CDR3: CASSVGVTGGRGANVLTF. The CDR3 nucleotides read TGTGCCAGCAGCGTTGGTGTAACAGGGGGCCGCGGGGCCAACGTCCTGACTTTC. The chain links TRBV7-3 to TRBJ2-6; TRBD1 aligns across 9 bases. Germline V gene sequence: CDR1 SGHTA, CDR2 FQGTGA. V lost 5 bases to trimming and J lost 4 bases; unmatched junction nucleotides: 12. The CDR3 runs to 18 residues.

The chain recombines TRBV10-3 with TRBJ2-7; TRBD2 is a possible D gene (6 bases). The germline gives CDR1 ENHRY, CDR2 SYGVKD. The CDR3 length is 15 residues. V was clipped by 7 bases and J by 2 bases, with 18 bases between them. The CDR3 here is CAIIDPRDGAYEQYF. For the CDR3, the DNA is TGTGCCATCATTGACCCGCGGGACGGAGCCTACGAGCAGTACTTC.

Only one count was recorded for this clone. The chain couples TRBV9 to TRBJ2-1; no clear D. CDR1 SGDLS and CDR2 YYNGEE come from the germline V gene. The CDR3 has 14 amino acids. V lost 2 bases and J 6 bases, leaving 12 bases between the germline ends. The CDR3 region has the DNA TGTGCCAGCAGCGTCCCCCGGCCAATCAATGAGCAGTTCTTC. Its translation: CASSVPRPINEQFF.

V gene TRBV7-3 combines with J gene TRBJ2-6, with 10 positions matching TRBD2. The V gene end was trimmed by 2 bases and the J gene end by 0 bases; junction bases not matched to a gene: 4. CDR1 is SGHTA and CDR2 is FQGTGA in the germline V gene. The CDR3 has 18 amino acids. The DNA of the CDR3 is TGTGCCAGCAGCTTATACAGCGGGAGGGCCTCTGGGGCCAACGTCCTGACTTTC. The encoded protein is CASSLYSGRASGANVLTF.

The chain employs TRBV5-6 and TRBJ2-1; 11 bases are shared with TRBD2. Germline lookup yields CDR1 SGHDT and CDR2 YYEEEE. J lost 10 bases, V lost 5 bases, and 8 bases had no gene match. The CDR3 sequence is 14 residues long. The CDR3 nucleotides read TGTGCCAGCAGGTTAGCGGGAGGGCCGAGCGAGCAGTTCTTC. Its protein is CASRLAGGPSEQFF.

This rearrangement joins TRBV5-6 to TRBJ1-3, with a weak D call TRBD1 (5 bases). Trimming removed 0 bases at V and 0 bases at J, with 10 bases between. Germline CDR1 and CDR2: SGHDT and YYEEEE. This CDR3 is 16 amino acids long. This chain's CDR3 is CASSLAGAVSGNTIYF. CDR3 in DNA: TGTGCCAGCAGCTTGGCCGGGGCGGTCTCTGGAAACACCATATATTTT.

Of note for this clone: Different DNA sequences within this sample yield the same CDR3. The gene calls are TRBV19 and TRBJ1-5; D unclear. This CDR3 has 15 amino acids. Germline V gene data show CDR1 as LNHDA and CDR2 as SQIVND (reference sequence). Deletions cut 0 bases from V and 0 bases from J, with 6 bases between. CDR3 in DNA: TGTGCCAGTAGTATAGAAGGCGGTAGCAATCAGCCCCAGCATTTT. Protein: CASSIEGGSNQPQHF.

This chain connects TRBV5-4 to TRBJ2-7, with unresolved D. V was cut by 0 bases and J by 3 bases, with 16 bases left in between. This CDR3 is 16 amino acids long. The germline V gene has CDR1 SGHNT and CDR2 YYREEE (reference sequence). The CDR3 DNA reads TGTGCCAGCAGCTTGGGCGTCGGAACAAAATACTACGAGCAGTACTTC. Its protein product is CASSLGVGTKYYEQYF.

This chain joins TRBV7-9 and TRBJ2-5; 7 nucleotides match TRBD1. The germline V gene encodes CDR1 SEHNR and CDR2 FQNEAQ (reference sequence). J lost 1 base, V lost 4 bases, and 12 bases had no gene match. This CDR3 comprises 17 residues. Here the CDR3 reads CASSSLRQGNRQETQYF. CDR3 nucleotides: TGTGCCAGCAGCTCCCTTCGACAGGGTAATCGCCAAGAGACCCAGTACTTC.

This sequence joins TRBV6-5 and TRBJ2-5; a weak D match, TRBD1 (5 bases). Per the germline V gene, CDR1 is MNHEY and CDR2 is SVGAGI. V lost 0 bases and J 1 base, leaving 9 bases between the germline ends. The CDR3 is 15 amino acids. CDR3 bases: TGTGCCAGCAGTTACTCGAACAGGCCCCAAGAGACCCAGTACTTC. Translating it yields CASSYSNRPQETQYF.

The chain links TRBV6-6 to TRBJ1-3; D not certain. Germline V CDR1 and CDR2: MNHNY, SVGAGI (reference sequence). V was shortened by 6 bases and J by 4 bases, with 10 bases between the two germline ends. The CDR3 has 13 residues. The DNA of the CDR3 is TGTGCCAGCAGGGGAGCTGGAGGAAACACCATATATTTT. The encoded protein is CASRGAGGNTIYF.